Listed here are 26 T cell receptor beta chains from one sample, sequenced in a study of blood T cell repertoires in COVID-19. The method was immunoSEQ multiplex PCR; TCRdb's version includes in-frame clones alone and lacks a portion of them. The repertoire holds some 160,000 clones, with 70% to 90% as singletons. Sequencing used peripheral blood. The receptors shown here come from an elderly woman with COVID-19, enrolled during active disease.

This chain connects TRBV4-1 to TRBJ2-3; tentative D call: TRBD1 (6 bases). Germline V CDR1 and CDR2: MGHRA, YSYEKL. This CDR3 region has 16 residues. V was clipped by 0 bases and J by 5 bases, with 15 bases between them. This chain's CDR3 is CASSQDAAGVGDTQYF. In DNA, the CDR3 is TGCGCCAGCAGCCAAGATGCGGCAGGGGTGGGAGATACGCAGTATTTT.

This chain connects TRBV19 to TRBJ2-2; D call uncertain. The CDR3 sequence is 13 residues long. Germline CDR1 reads LNHDA; CDR2 reads SQIVND (reference sequence). Trimming took 5 bases from V and 8 from J, leaving 12 bases between them. CDR3 DNA: TGTGCCAGTAGTTCCACCTCAGGTGGGGAGCTGTTTTTT. Protein: CASSSTSGGELFF.

This rearrangement joins TRBV3-1 (or the pseudogene TRBV3-2) to TRBJ2-2, with a possible D match to TRBD2 (5 bases). This CDR3 has 13 residues. Trimming took 1 base from V and 8 from J, leaving 8 bases between them. Germline V lookup: CDR1 LGHDT, CDR2 YNNKEL (reference sequence). The DNA for the CDR3 is TGTGCCAGCAGCCAAGTGAGGGCGGGGGAGCTGTTTTTT. Its translation is CASSQVRAGELFF.

The V and J genes are TRBV10-3 and TRBJ1-5, with a weak D call TRBD1 (5 bases). The V end lost 11 bases, the J end lost 2 bases, and 16 bases lay between the germline ends. This CDR3 spans 14 amino acids. CDR1 and CDR2 from the germline V gene are ENHRY and SYGVKD. The CDR3 sequence: CAVKGVDGNQPQHF. The CDR3 nucleotides read TGTGCCGTCAAAGGGGTGGATGGCAATCAGCCCCAGCATTTT.

The chain joins TRBV9 to TRBJ1-1; D gene unclear. The CDR3 extends over 15 amino acids. V was cut by 2 bases and J by 0 bases, with 11 bases left in between. In germline, CDR1 is SGDLS, CDR2 YYNGEE. The DNA of the CDR3 is TGTGCCAGCAGCGTGGCGGGGTCCATGAACACTGAAGCTTTCTTT. It specifies CASSVAGSMNTEAFF.

This chain connects TRBV28 to TRBJ1-5, with D tentatively TRBD1 (6 bases). Germline-derived CDR1 and CDR2 are MDHEN and SYDVKM. V shed 2 bases and J shed 2 bases, with 13 bases lying between them. The CDR3 is 16 residues long. CDR3 sequence: CASSLSTGIRNQPQHF. The CDR3 DNA follows: TGTGCCAGCAGTTTAAGTACAGGGATACGCAATCAGCCCCAGCATTTT.

This clone appeared a few times. The genes are TRBV7-3 and TRBJ2-2; tentatively, D is TRBD2 (5 bases). The V end lost 2 bases, the J end lost 6 bases, and 16 bases lay between the germline ends. This CDR3 has 16 amino acids. The germline V gene has CDR1 SGHTA and CDR2 FQGTGA. CDR3 nucleotides: TGTGCCAGCAGCTTAGGCCCCGGGATCAGGTCCGGGGAGCTGTTTTTT. Its translation: CASSLGPGIRSGELFF.

The chain has TRBV7-8 and TRBJ2-3; D remains unclear. The CDR3 spans 14 residues. Germline V gives CDR1 SGHVS, CDR2 FQNEAQ. V dropped 1 base and J dropped 8 bases, with 13 bases sitting between them. In nucleotides, the CDR3 is TGTGCCAGCAGCTTAGTTCCCACTCCTGCTACGCAGTATTTT. Protein product: CASSLVPTPATQYF.

This clone was observed a single time. This same CDR3 is encoded by further DNA sequences in the sample. V usage is TRBV6-1 and J usage is TRBJ1-6, with 7 bases lining up with TRBD1. V trimming: 2 bases; J trimming: 4 bases; junction bases outside the gene matches: 5. Germline V gene lookup returns CDR1 MNHNS and CDR2 SASEGT. The CDR3 runs to 16 residues. The CDR3 sequence is CASSELGGSYNSPLHF. DNA of the CDR3: TGTGCCAGCAGTGAACTAGGGGGCTCGTATAATTCACCCCTCCACTTT.

The V and J genes are TRBV4-1 and TRBJ2-3, with D tentatively TRBD1 (5 bases). The CDR3 totals 14 residues. V dropped 7 bases and J dropped 0 bases, with 11 bases sitting between them. The germline V gene has CDR1 MGHRA and CDR2 YSYEKL. The CDR3 coding sequence is TGCGCCAGCACGACAGACCCCAGCACAGATACGCAGTATTTT. Encoded protein: CASTTDPSTDTQYF.

Concerning this clone: Different DNA sequences within this sample yield the same CDR3. The chain has TRBV11-2 and TRBJ2-1; the match to TRBD2 covers 7 bases. V gave up 5 bases and J gave up 0 bases; unmatched junction bases: 4. Germline loops: CDR1 SGHAT, CDR2 FQNNGV. The CDR3 sequence is 15 residues long. The CDR3 spells CASSLGGGSYNEQFF. The CDR3 coding sequence is TGTGCCAGCAGCCTAGGCGGGGGCTCCTACAATGAGCAGTTCTTC.

V usage is TRBV28 and J usage is TRBJ2-2, with D perhaps TRBD2 (5 bases). V lost 4 bases, J lost 1 base, and 10 bases lay in between. Germline lookup yields CDR1 MDHEN and CDR2 SYDVKM. The CDR3 extends over 15 amino acids. The CDR3 bases are TGTGCCAGCAGTTCCGGCGGAGGGAACACCGGGGAGCTGTTTTTT. This sequence encodes CASSSGGGNTGELFF.

This chain joins TRBV25-1 and TRBJ1-2; D perhaps matches TRBD1 (6 bases). V lost 10 bases, J lost 6 bases, and 9 bases lay in between. Germline V gene lookup returns CDR1 MGHDK and CDR2 SYGVNS. This CDR3 comprises 10 residues. CDR3 loop: CATGHNGYTF. CDR3 nucleotides: TGTGCCACGGGACACAATGGCTACACCTTC.

This chain connects TRBV2 to TRBJ2-7; TRBD2 might be the D (5 bases). Germline V lookup: CDR1 SNHLY, CDR2 FYNNEI. CDR3 size: 12 residues. V was pared by 6 bases and J by 0 bases, with 6 bases between. CDR3 bases: TGTGCCAGCAGACGGGACTCCTACGAGCAGTACTTC. Amino acids: CASRRDSYEQYF.

The chain employs TRBV13 and TRBJ1-2, with a weak D call TRBD1 (6 bases). The CDR3 runs to 14 residues. V was shortened by 5 bases and J by 0 bases, with 10 bases between the two germline ends. Germline-derived CDR1 and CDR2 are PRHDT and FYEKMQ (reference sequence). As DNA, the CDR3 is TGTGCCAGCAGCCGAGACAGGTCTAACTATGGCTACACCTTC. Protein: CASSRDRSNYGYTF.

The gene calls are TRBV6-5 and TRBJ2-3; TRBD2 is a possible D gene (5 bases). The CDR3 is made up of 13 amino acids. Germline values: CDR1 MNHEY, CDR2 SVGAGI. Trimming shortened V by 10 bases and J by 4 bases, and 15 bases separated the two germline ends. The DNA for the CDR3 is TGTGCCACCGGAGGAACATACTCAGATACGCAGTATTTT. Protein sequence: CATGGTYSDTQYF.

The chain has TRBV28 and TRBJ2-7; tentatively, D is TRBD1 (6 bases). Per germline, CDR1 MDHEN and CDR2 SYDVKM. The CDR3 is 15 residues long. The V end was cut by 5 bases, the J end by 2 bases, with 16 bases between. CDR3 loop: CASSLTGTPTYEQYF. Written as DNA, the CDR3 is TGTGCCAGCAGTCTCACCGGGACACCCACCTACGAGCAGTACTTC.

V gene TRBV7-2 combines with J gene TRBJ1-6; TRBD1 is a possible D gene (6 bases). Germline CDR1 reads SGHTA; CDR2 reads FQGNSA. The CDR3 length is 14 residues. Trimming left V 1 base short and J 5 bases short, with 6 bases between. CDR3 in DNA: TGTGCCAGCAGCTTAGGGACAGATAATTCACCCCTCCACTTT. Residues: CASSLGTDNSPLHF.

The table lists this clone with a count of one. The chain uses TRBV27 and TRBJ2-7; no clear D gene. Deletions cut 6 bases from V and 3 bases from J, with 3 bases between. This CDR3 comprises 10 residues. CDR1 is MNHEY, CDR2 SMNVEV, per germline (reference sequence). The CDR3: CASSLYEQYF. The CDR3 DNA reads TGTGCCAGCAGCCTCTACGAGCAGTACTTC.

The CDR3 sequence is CAIRKDRDEEAFF. CDR3 bases: TGTGCCATCAGAAAAGACAGGGACGAAGAAGCTTTCTTT. This chain links TRBV10-3 with TRBJ1-1, with TRBD1 matching 7 bases. CDR1 ENHRY and CDR2 SYGVKD come from the germline V gene. This CDR3 has 13 amino acids. V was pared by 6 bases and J by 8 bases, with 9 bases of the junction left unmatched.

The chain is built from TRBV7-2 and TRBJ2-7, with D perhaps matching TRBD2 (6 bases). Germline V gives CDR1 SGHTA, CDR2 FQGNSA. The CDR3 extends over 14 amino acids. V shed 1 base and J shed 5 bases, with 12 bases lying between them. In DNA form, the CDR3 reads TGTGCCAGCAGCTTAGTTGGAGGGGTTGACGAGCAGTACTTC. It yields the protein CASSLVGGVDEQYF.

This chain uses TRBV30 with TRBJ1-5; D is unresolved. The CDR3 is 13 amino acids. V lost 1 base, J lost 4 bases, and 8 bases lay in between. Germline V gives CDR1 GTSNPN, CDR2 SVGIG (reference sequence). Written as DNA, the CDR3 is TGTGCCTGGAGTGATTTAGCTAATCAGCCCCAGCATTTT. It yields the protein CAWSDLANQPQHF.

The chain links TRBV9 to TRBJ2-1, with TRBD2 matching over 9 bases. Germline assignment: CDR1 SGDLS and CDR2 YYNGEE. The length of the CDR3 is 14 residues. Unmatched junction bases numbered 2, after V lost 3 bases and J lost 4 bases. In DNA, the CDR3 is TGTGCCAGCAGCGCGACTAGCGGATACAATGAGCAGTTCTTC. It codes for CASSATSGYNEQFF.

Only one count was recorded for this clone. This rearrangement joins TRBV3-1 (or the pseudogene TRBV3-2) to TRBJ2-3; a possible D gene is TRBD1 (6 bases). The germline V gene has CDR1 LGHDT and CDR2 YNNKEL (reference sequence). CDR3 length equals 14 residues. V lost 5 bases and J 1 base, leaving 10 bases between the germline ends. In nucleotides, the CDR3 is TGTGCCAGCAGCTGGCGGACAGGCACAGATACGCAGTATTTT. Translating it yields CASSWRTGTDTQYF.

The chain is built from TRBV6-4 and TRBJ2-2; the D gene is possibly TRBD2 (6 bases). The CDR3 is made up of 15 amino acids. With 4 bases removed from V and 4 bases from J, the gap between germline ends came to 13 bases. Germline CDR1 is MRHNA and CDR2 is SNTAGT. The CDR3: CASSARHGGTGELFF. The CDR3 coding sequence is TGTGCCAGCAGTGCTCGACACGGGGGCACCGGGGAGCTGTTTTTT.

V is TRBV4-3 and J is TRBJ1-2; no firm D call. V dropped 3 bases and J dropped 8 bases, with 16 bases sitting between them. This CDR3 is built from 14 residues. Germline V gene data show CDR1 as LGHNA and CDR2 as YSLEER. CDR3: CASSHGPHTGGYTF. The CDR3 DNA sequence: TGCGCCAGCAGCCACGGCCCTCACACCGGGGGCTACACCTTC.